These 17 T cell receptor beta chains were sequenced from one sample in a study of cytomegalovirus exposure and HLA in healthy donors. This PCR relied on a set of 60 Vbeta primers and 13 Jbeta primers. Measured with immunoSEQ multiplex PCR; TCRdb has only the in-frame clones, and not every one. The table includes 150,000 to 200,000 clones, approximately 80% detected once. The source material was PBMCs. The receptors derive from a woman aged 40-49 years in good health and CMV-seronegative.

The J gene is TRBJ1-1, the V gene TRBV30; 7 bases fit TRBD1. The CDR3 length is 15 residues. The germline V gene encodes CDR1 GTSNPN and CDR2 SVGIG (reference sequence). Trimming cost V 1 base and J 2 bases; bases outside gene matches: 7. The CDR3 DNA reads TGTGCCTGGAGTGGGAGGGGGCAGCTCAACACTGAAGCTTTCTTT. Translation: CAWSGRGQLNTEAFF. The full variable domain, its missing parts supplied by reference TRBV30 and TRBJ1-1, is SQTIHQWPATLVQPVGSPLSLECTVEGTSNPNLYWYRQAAGRGLQLLFYSVGIGQISSEVPQNLSASRPQDRQFILSSKKLLLSDSGFYLCAWSGRGQLNTEAFFGQGTRLTVV.

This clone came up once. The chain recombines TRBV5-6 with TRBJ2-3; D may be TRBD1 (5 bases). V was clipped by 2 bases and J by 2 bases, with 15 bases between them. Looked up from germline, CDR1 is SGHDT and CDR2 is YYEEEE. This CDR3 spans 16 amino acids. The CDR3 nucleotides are TGTGCCAGCAGCTTCCGGGCAGGGCGTATCACAGATACGCAGTATTTT. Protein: CASSFRAGRITDTQYF.

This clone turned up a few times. As DNA, the CDR3 is TGTGCCAGTAGTATAAGGAGGATCTATGGCTACACCTTC. Translation: CASSIRRIYGYTF. The chain employs TRBV19 and TRBJ1-2; D gene ambiguous. The CDR3 is 13 residues long. V was shortened by 2 bases and J by 4 bases, with 8 bases between the two germline ends. CDR1 is LNHDA, CDR2 SQIVND, per germline (reference sequence).

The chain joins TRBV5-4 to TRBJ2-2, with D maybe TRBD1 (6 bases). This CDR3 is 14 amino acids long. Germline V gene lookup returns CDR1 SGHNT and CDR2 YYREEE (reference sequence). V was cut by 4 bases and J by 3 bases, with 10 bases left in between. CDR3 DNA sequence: TGTGCCAGCAGCGTGAACAGGGACACCGGGGAGCTGTTTTTT. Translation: CASSVNRDTGELFF. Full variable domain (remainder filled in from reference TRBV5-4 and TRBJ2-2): ETGVTQSPTHLIKTRGQQVTLRCSSQSGHNTVSWYQQALGQGPQFIFQYYREEENGRGNFPPRFSGLQFPNYSSELNVNALELDDSALYLCASSVNRDTGELFFGEGSRLTVL.

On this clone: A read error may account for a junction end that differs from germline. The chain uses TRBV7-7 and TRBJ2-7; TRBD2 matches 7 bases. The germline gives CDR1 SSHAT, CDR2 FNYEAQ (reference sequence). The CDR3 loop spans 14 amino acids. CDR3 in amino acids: CASSPSGLDHEQYF. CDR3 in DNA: TGTGCTAGCAGCCCCTCAGGACTAGACCACGAGCAGTACTTC. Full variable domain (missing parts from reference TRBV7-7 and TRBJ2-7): GAGVSQSPRYKVTKRGQDVTLRCDPISSHATLYWYQQALGQGPEFLTYFNYEAQPDKSGLPSDRFSAERPEGSISTLTIQRTEQRDSAMYRCASSPSGLDHEQYFGPGTRLTVT.

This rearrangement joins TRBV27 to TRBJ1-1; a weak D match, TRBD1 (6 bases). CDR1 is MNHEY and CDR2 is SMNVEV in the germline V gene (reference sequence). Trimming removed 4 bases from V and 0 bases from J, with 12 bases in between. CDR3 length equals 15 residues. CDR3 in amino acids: CASSSTWTVNTEAFF. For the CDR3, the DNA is TGTGCCAGCAGTTCTACCTGGACAGTGAACACTGAAGCTTTCTTT.

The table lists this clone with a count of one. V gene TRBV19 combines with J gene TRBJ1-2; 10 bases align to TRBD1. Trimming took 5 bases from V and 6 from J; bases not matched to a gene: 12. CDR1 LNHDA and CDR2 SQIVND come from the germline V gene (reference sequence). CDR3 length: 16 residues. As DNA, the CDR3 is TGTGCCAGTAGTGGATATCCGGGACAGGGGCACCATGGCTACACCTTC. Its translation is CASSGYPGQGHHGYTF.

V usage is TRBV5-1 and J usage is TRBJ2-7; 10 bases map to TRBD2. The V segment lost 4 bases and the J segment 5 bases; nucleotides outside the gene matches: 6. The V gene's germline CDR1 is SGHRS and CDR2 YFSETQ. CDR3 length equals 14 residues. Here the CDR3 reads CASSIAGGQDEQYF. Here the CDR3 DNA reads TGCGCCAGCAGCATAGCGGGAGGTCAAGACGAGCAGTACTTC.

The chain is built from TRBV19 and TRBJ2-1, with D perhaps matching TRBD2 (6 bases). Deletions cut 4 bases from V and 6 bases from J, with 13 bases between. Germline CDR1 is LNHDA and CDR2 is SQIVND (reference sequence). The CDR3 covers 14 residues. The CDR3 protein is CASSTGVYGNEQFF. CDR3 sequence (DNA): TGTGCCAGTAGTACGGGAGTTTACGGCAATGAGCAGTTCTTC.

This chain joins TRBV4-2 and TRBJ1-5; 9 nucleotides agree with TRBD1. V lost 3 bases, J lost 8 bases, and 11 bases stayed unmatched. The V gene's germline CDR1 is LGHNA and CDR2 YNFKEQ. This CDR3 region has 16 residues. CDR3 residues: CASSHGTGTDQEPQHF. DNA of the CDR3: TGTGCCAGCAGCCATGGGACAGGGACCGACCAGGAGCCCCAGCATTTT.

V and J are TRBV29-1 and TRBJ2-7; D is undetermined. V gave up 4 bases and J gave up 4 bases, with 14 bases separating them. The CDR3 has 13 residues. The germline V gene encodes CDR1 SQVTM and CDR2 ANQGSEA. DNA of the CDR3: TGCAGCGTTGTTGAGTCCACCGGGTACGAGCAGTACTTC. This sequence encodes CSVVESTGYEQYF.

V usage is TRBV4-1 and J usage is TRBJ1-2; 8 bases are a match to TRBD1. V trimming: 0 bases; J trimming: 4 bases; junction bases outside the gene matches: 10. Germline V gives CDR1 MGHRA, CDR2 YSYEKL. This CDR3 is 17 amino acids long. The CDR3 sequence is CASSQDVRGTGSYGYTF. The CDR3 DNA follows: TGCGCCAGCAGCCAAGACGTCCGGGGGACAGGTAGCTATGGCTACACCTTC.

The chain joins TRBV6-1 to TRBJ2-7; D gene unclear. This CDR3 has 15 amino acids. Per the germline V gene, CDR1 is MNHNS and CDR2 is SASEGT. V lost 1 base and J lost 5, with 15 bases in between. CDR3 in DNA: TGTGCCAGCAGTGAAGGGCCCAGCGTCGTCCACGAGCAGTACTTC. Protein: CASSEGPSVVHEQYF.

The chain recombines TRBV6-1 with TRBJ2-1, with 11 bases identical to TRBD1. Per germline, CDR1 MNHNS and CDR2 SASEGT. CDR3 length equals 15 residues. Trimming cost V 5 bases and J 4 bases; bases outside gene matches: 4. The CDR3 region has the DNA TGTGCCAGCAGTTTGGGACAGGGGGTTTACAATGAGCAGTTCTTC. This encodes CASSLGQGVYNEQFF.

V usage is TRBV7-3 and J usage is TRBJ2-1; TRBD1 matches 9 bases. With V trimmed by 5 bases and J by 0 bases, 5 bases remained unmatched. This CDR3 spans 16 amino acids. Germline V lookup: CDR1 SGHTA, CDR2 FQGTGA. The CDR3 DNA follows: TGTGCCAGCAGCCCACAGACAGGGGGCTCCTACAATGAGCAGTTCTTC. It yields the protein CASSPQTGGSYNEQFF.

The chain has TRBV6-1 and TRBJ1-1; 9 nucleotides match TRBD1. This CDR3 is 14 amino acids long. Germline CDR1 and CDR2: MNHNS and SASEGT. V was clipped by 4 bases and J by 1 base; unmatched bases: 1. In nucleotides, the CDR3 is TGTGCCAGCAGTGCGGGACAGGGGAACACTGAAGCTTTCTTT. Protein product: CASSAGQGNTEAFF.

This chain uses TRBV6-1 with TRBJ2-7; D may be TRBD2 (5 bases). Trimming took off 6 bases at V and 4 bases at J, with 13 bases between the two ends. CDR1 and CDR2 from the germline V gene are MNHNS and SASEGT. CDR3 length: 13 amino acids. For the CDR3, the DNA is TGTGCCAGCAGGGAACCGGGAATATACGAGCAGTACTTC. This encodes CASREPGIYEQYF.